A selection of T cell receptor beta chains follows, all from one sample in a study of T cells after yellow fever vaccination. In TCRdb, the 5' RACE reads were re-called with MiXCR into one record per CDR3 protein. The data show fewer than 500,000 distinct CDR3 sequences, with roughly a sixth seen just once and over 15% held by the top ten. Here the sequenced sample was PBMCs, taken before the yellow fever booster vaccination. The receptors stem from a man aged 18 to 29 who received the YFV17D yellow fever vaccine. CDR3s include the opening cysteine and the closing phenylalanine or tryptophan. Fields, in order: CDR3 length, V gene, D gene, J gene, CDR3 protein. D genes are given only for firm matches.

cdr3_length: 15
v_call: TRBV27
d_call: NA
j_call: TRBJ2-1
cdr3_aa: CASSPFGDSGNEQFF

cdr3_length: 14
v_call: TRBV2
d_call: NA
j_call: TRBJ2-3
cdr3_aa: CARTKQGSEDTQYF

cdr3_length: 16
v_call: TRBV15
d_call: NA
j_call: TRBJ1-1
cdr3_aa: CATSRDGGLLNTEAFF

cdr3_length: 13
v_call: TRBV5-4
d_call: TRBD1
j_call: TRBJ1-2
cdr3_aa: CASSRTGDYGYTF

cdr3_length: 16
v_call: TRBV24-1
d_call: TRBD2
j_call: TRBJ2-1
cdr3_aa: CATSDRIRLALDEQFF

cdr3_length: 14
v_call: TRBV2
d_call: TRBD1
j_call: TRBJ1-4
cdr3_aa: CASGADRVREKLFF

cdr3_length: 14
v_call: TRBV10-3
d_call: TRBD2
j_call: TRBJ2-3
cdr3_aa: CAIRSGPGGDTQYF

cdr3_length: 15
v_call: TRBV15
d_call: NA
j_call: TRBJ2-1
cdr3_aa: CATRETDNSYNEQFF

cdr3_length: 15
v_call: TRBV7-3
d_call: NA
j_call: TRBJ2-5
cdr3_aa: CASSHPEGGRETQYF

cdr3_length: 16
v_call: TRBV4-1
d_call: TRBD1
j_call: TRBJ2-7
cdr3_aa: CASSQDGTGPFYEQYF

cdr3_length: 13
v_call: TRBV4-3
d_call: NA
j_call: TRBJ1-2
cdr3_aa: CASSFGQNYGYTF

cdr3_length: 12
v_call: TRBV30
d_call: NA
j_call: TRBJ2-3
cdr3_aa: CAWNRPTDTQYF

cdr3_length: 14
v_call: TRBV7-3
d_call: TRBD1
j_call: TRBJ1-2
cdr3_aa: CASSSGDRASGYTF

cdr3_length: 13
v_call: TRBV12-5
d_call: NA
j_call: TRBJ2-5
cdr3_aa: CASGLGRTGTQYF

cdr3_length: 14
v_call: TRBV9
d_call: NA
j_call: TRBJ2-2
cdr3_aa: CASSVARVGGELFF

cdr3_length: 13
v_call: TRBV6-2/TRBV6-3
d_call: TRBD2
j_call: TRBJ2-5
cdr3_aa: CASRVSGQETQYF

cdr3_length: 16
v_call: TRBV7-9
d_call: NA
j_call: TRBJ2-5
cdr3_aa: CASGPGQTWYQETQYF

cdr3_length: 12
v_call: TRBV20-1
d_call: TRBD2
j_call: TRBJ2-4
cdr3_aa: CSARGGGNIQYF

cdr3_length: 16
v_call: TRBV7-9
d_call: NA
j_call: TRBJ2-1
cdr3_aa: CASLERGPVENNEQFF

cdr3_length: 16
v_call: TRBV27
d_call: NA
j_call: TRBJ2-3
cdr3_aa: CASSTPLRTSTDTQYF

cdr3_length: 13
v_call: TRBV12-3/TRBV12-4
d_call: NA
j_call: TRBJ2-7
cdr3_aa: CASSPVSVYEQYF

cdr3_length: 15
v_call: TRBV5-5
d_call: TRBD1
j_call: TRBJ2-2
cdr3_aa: CASSLRQGYTGELFF

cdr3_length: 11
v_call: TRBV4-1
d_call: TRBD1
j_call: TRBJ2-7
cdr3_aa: CATQGAHEQYF